Following are 10 T cell receptor beta chains from one sample sequenced in a study of CD8 T cells in Susac syndrome. Random-hexamer reverse transcription was applied to about 0.45 to 1 ug RNA. MiXCR was run by TCRdb on the immunoSEQ multiplex PCR reads, yielding one entry per CDR3 protein. The sample shows roughly 130,000 distinct CDR3 sequences, roughly 94% of them seen only once. The sequenced material came from CD4+ T cells from PBMCs. The receptors originated from a human donor with multiple sclerosis.

This rearrangement joins TRBV6-2 or TRBV6-3 to TRBJ1-1; D call uncertain. V dropped 7 bases and J dropped 0 bases, with 12 bases sitting between them. CDR1 and CDR2 (germline): MNHEY, SVGEGT. The CDR3 extends over 14 amino acids. The CDR3 loop reads CASTLGGMNTEAFF. The CDR3 DNA reads as TGTGCCAGCACCCTAGGAGGAATGAACACTGAAGCTTTCTTT.

The V gene is TRBV18, the J gene TRBJ2-2; 9 bases fit TRBD1. The CDR3 sequence is 14 residues long. CDR1 KGHSH and CDR2 LQKENI come from the germline V gene. The V and J ends lost 8 bases and 4 bases, in that order; junction bases with no gene match: 5. The CDR3 region is CASLRGQGTGELFF. The CDR3 nucleotides are TGTGCCAGCCTACGGGGACAGGGCACCGGGGAGCTGTTTTTT.

This chain uses TRBV6-5 with TRBJ1-3; the D gene is possibly TRBD1 (5 bases). This CDR3 is 14 amino acids long. Germline CDR1 is MNHEY and CDR2 is SVGAGI. V shed 0 bases and J shed 6 bases, with 9 bases lying between them. This CDR3 is CASSYSKGQNTIYF. The CDR3 DNA follows: TGTGCCAGCAGTTACTCAAAGGGGCAAAACACCATATATTTT.

The rearrangement uses TRBV3-1 and TRBJ2-7; D uncertain. Germline V gives CDR1 LGHDT, CDR2 YNNKEL (reference sequence). The V end was cut by 0 bases, the J end by 3 bases, with 9 bases between. The CDR3 has 14 amino acids. In DNA, the CDR3 is TGTGCCAGCAGCCAAGACGGGTTGGGCTACGAGCAGTACTTC. This gives the protein CASSQDGLGYEQYF.

In this sample, this clonotype turned up once. The chain carries TRBV10-3 and TRBJ2-3; unclear D gene. The germline V gene encodes CDR1 ENHRY and CDR2 SYGVKD. The CDR3 loop spans 14 amino acids. V was cut by 0 bases and J by 3 bases, with 7 bases left in between. The CDR3 spells CAISESKRTDTQYF. The CDR3 DNA reads TGTGCCATCAGTGAGTCGAAGAGGACAGATACGCAGTATTTT.

The gene calls are TRBV5-6 and TRBJ1-4; D unclear. Germline CDR1 SGHDT, CDR2 YYEEEE. V was cut by 3 bases and J by 2 bases, with 11 bases left in between. The CDR3 sequence is 15 residues long. CDR3 nucleotides: TGTGCCAGCAGCTCCGGGAGGCTGACTAATGAAAAACTGTTTTTT. It codes for CASSSGRLTNEKLFF.

The CDR3 coding sequence is TGTGCCAGCAGTGAAAGTCACAGGGAAACTTTCTTT. Protein product: CASSESHRETFF. V is TRBV2 and J is TRBJ1-1; D might be TRBD1 (6 bases). In germline, CDR1 is SNHLY, CDR2 FYNNEI. This CDR3 region has 12 residues. Trimming left V 2 bases short and J 12 bases short, with 13 bases between.

This chain links TRBV12-3 or TRBV12-4 with TRBJ2-5; TRBD2 is a possible D gene (6 bases). The V end lost 5 bases, the J end lost 4 bases, and 8 bases lay between the germline ends. The CDR3 is made up of 12 amino acids. This CDR3 reads CASSGAGETQYF. In DNA, the CDR3 is TGTGCCAGCAGTGGAGCGGGAGAGACCCAGTACTTC.

The gene calls are TRBV7-9 and TRBJ2-1, with D perhaps matching TRBD2 (6 bases). From germline, CDR1 is SEHNR and CDR2 FQNEAQ (reference sequence). Trimming cost V 5 bases and J 1 base, with 9 bases left between them. CDR3 length: 14 amino acids. CDR3 sequence: CASSGGISYNEQFF. In DNA form, the CDR3 reads TGTGCCAGCAGCGGCGGGATATCCTACAATGAGCAGTTCTTC.

This CDR3 reads CASSGGLGSGRRAGELFF. The DNA of the CDR3 is TGTGCCAGCAGTGGCGGACTTGGTAGCGGGAGGAGGGCCGGGGAGCTGTTTTTT. The J gene is TRBJ2-2, the V gene TRBV2; TRBD2 matches 10 bases. The germline gives CDR1 SNHLY, CDR2 FYNNEI. There are 18 residues in the CDR3. V dropped 4 bases and J dropped 6; count of bases not matched to a gene: 14. The complete variable domain, with remaining parts taken from reference TRBV2 and TRBJ2-2, reads EPEVTQTPSHQVTQMGQEVILRCVPISNHLYFYWYRQILGQKVEFLVSFYNNEISEKSEIFDDQFSVERPDGSNFTLKIRSTKLEDSAMYFCASSGGLGSGRRAGELFFGEGSRLTVL.